The T cell receptor (beta chain) described here comes from a study of blood T cell repertoires in COVID-19. Sequenced by immunoSEQ multiplex PCR; TCRdb stores in-frame clones only, minus some. This table holds 250,000 or so clones, 70% to 90% found once. Germline values: CDR1 SQVTM, CDR2 ANQGSEA. This CDR3 is built from 11 residues. With V trimmed by 7 bases and J by 4 bases, 4 bases remained unmatched. The rearrangement links TRBV29-1 to TRBJ2-7, with 7 bases aligning to TRBD1. The receptor's source is a woman in her twenties or thirties with COVID-19, enrolled during active disease. The sequenced material came from peripheral blood. The CDR3, as DNA: TGCAGCGCCCGACAGGGTTACGAGCAGTACTTC. Translation gives CSARQGYEQYF.